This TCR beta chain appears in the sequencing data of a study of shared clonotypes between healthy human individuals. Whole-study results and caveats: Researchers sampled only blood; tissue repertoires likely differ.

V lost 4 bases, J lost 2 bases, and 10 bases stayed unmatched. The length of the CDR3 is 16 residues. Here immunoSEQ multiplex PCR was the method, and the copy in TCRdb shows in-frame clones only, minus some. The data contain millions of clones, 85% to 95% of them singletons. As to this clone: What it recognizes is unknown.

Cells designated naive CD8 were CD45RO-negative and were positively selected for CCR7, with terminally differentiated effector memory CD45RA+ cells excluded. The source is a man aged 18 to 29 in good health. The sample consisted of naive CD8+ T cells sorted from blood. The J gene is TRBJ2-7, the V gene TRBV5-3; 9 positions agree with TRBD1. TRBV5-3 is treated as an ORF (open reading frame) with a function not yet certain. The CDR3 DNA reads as TGTGCCAGAAGCAAAATCGTCGGGACAGGGCCCTACGAGCAGTACTTC. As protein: CARSKIVGTGPYEQYF.